Shown below are 31 T cell receptor beta chains from a single sample sequenced in a study of T-cell reconstitution after alpha-beta-depleted transplantation in children. Unique molecular identifiers were built into the TCRbeta library. TCRdb re-called the PCR reads with MiXCR, one entry per CDR3 protein. This sample has hundreds of thousands of distinct CDR3 sequences; under 14% occur once, and the top ten carry 23%. The sample was peripheral blood, taken 180 days after TCRalphabeta/CD19-depleted stem cell transplant. The origin of the receptors is a male patient aged 2 to 10 who had a stem cell transplant for chronic granulomatous disease, so the T cells may come from the graft donor.

This clonotype was counted ten times or more. This chain links TRBV12-3 or TRBV12-4 with TRBJ1-1, with TRBD1 identical over 8 bases. J gave up 4 bases and V 5 bases, and 3 bases lay outside the gene matches. The CDR3 is 13 amino acids. The chain's CDR3 is CASSTGTGTEAFF. In DNA form, the CDR3 reads TGTGCCAGCAGTACCGGGACAGGCACTGAAGCTTTCTTT.

This clonotype was seen a few times. The chain has TRBV12-3 or TRBV12-4 and TRBJ1-5; D gene ambiguous. Between the trimmed V and J ends, which lost 8 bases and 7 bases, there was a span of 9 bases. The CDR3 extends over 11 amino acids. CDR3 amino acids: CASGEQQPQHF. Written as DNA, the CDR3 is TGTGCCAGCGGTGAACAACAGCCCCAGCATTTT.

Ten or more counts support this clonotype. J is TRBJ2-3 and V is TRBV24-1, with unresolved D. Germline assignment: CDR1 KGHDR and CDR2 SFDVKD. Between the trimmed V and J ends, which lost 0 bases and 5 bases, there was a span of 11 bases. The CDR3 runs to 15 residues. The CDR3 protein is CATSDLVSLEDTQYF. The DNA of the CDR3 is TGTGCCACCAGTGATTTGGTCTCCCTGGAAGATACGCAGTATTTT.

This clonotype was seen many times. V gene TRBV7-8 combines with J gene TRBJ2-5; maybe TRBD2 (7 bases). CDR3 length equals 16 residues. Germline V gene sequence: CDR1 SGHVS, CDR2 FQNEAQ. With 1 base removed from V and 3 bases from J, the gap between germline ends came to 15 bases. The DNA of the CDR3 is TGTGCCAGCAGCTTAGAGGGGGGGGCATTAAAAGAGACCCAGTACTTC. Protein: CASSLEGGALKETQYF.

This clonotype showed up many times. The chain's CDR3 is CASSVEEAWETQYF. The CDR3 DNA reads as TGTGCCAGCAGCGTAGAAGAGGCCTGGGAGACCCAGTACTTC. This sequence joins TRBV9 and TRBJ2-5; no firm D call. Germline V lookup: CDR1 SGDLS, CDR2 YYNGEE. V was pared by 0 bases and J by 5 bases, with 11 bases between. This CDR3 contains 14 residues.

In this sample, this clonotype turned up many times. This chain connects TRBV12-3 or TRBV12-4 to TRBJ1-2, with 10 positions matching TRBD1. Trimming cost V 3 bases and J 2 bases; bases outside gene matches: 3. The CDR3 is made up of 15 amino acids. The CDR3 region has the DNA TGTGCCAGCAGTTTCCGGACAGGGGGGAACTATGGCTACACCTTC. Protein product: CASSFRTGGNYGYTF.

This clonotype was observed at least ten times. The V call is TRBV2, the J call TRBJ2-7; TRBD1 aligns across 9 bases. Per the germline V gene, CDR1 is SNHLY and CDR2 is FYNNEI. CDR3 length: 14 amino acids. V trimming: 8 bases; J trimming: 4 bases; junction bases outside the gene matches: 9. In DNA, the CDR3 is TGTGCCAGCCTGATGGGACAGGGAGGATACGAGCAGTACTTC. Translating it yields CASLMGQGGYEQYF.

This clonotype came up many times. CDR3: CSARARDTQYF. CDR3 DNA: TGCAGTGCTAGAGCCAGAGATACGCAGTATTTT. The V call is TRBV20-1, the J call TRBJ2-3; D ambiguous. The length of the CDR3 is 11 residues. Looked up from germline, CDR1 is DFQATT and CDR2 is SNEGSKA (reference sequence). V was pared by 1 base and J by 5 bases, with 4 bases between.

This clonotype was recorded at least ten times. The DNA for the CDR3 is TGCGCCAGCAGTCATAGCGGGAGAGAAACGGAGGGCACAGATACGCAGTATTTT. The encoded protein is CASSHSGRETEGTDTQYF. The rearrangement uses TRBV5-1 and TRBJ2-3, with 9 bases lining up with TRBD2. The CDR3 is made up of 18 amino acids. V lost 5 bases, J lost 1 base, and 14 bases stayed unmatched. From germline, CDR1 is SGHRS and CDR2 YFSETQ.

In this sample, this clonotype turned up many times. This rearrangement joins TRBV28 to TRBJ2-1; 9 bases line up with TRBD1. After removal of 3 bases from V and 6 bases from J, the junction contained 9 bases not matched to a gene. The CDR3 extends over 16 amino acids. The germline CDR1 and CDR2 sequences are MDHEN and SYDVKM. For the CDR3, the DNA is TGTGCCAGCAGTTTCCTGATGAGACAGGGGGGCAATGAGCAGTTCTTC. It specifies CASSFLMRQGGNEQFF.

This clonotype was found many times. The chain joins TRBV20-1 to TRBJ2-4; D remains ambiguous. The CDR3 is made up of 14 amino acids. Germline-derived CDR1 and CDR2 are DFQATT and SNEGSKA (reference sequence). V was shortened by 3 bases and J by 5 bases, with 14 bases between the two germline ends. In DNA, the CDR3 is TGCAGTGCTAGCGAAAGGTGGTGGGAAAACATTCAGTACTTC. Protein product: CSASERWWENIQYF.

The chain combines TRBV23-1 with TRBJ1-1; D is uncertain. TRBV23-1 belongs to the ORF category, with a function that is uncertain. The V and J ends lost 6 bases and 1 base respectively, with 15 bases between them. This CDR3 contains 15 residues. CDR3 in amino acids: CASRPEPRGNTEAFF. For the CDR3, the DNA is TGCGCCAGCAGACCAGAACCACGGGGGAACACTGAAGCTTTCTTT.

Turning to this clonotype: A much larger clonotype is one base distant, so this may be a read error. The chain carries TRBV12-3 or TRBV12-4 and TRBJ2-5; D could derive from TRBD1 or TRBD2 (5 bases each). The CDR3 sequence is 13 residues long. V shed 6 bases and J shed 5 bases, with 13 bases lying between them. The CDR3: CASRVRGTETQYF. In DNA form, the CDR3 reads TGTGCCAGCAGGGTGAGAGGGACGGAGACCCAGTACTTC.

In its sample, this clonotype was seen many times. The CDR3 nucleotides are TGTGCCAGCAGCCCTCTGGGACAGGGGGAGACCCAGTACTTC. It specifies CASSPLGQGETQYF. The chain employs TRBV7-9 and TRBJ2-5, with 10 bases fitting TRBD1. Per germline, CDR1 SEHNR and CDR2 FQNEAQ (reference sequence). V trimming: 5 bases; J trimming: 5 bases; junction bases outside the gene matches: 5. CDR3 length equals 14 residues.

Notes on this clonotype: A single base separates this from a much larger clone, so it may be a read error. The chain employs TRBV25-1 and TRBJ2-1; 8 bases agree with TRBD2. CDR1 and CDR2 from the germline V gene are MGHDK and SYGVNS. This CDR3 contains 18 residues. The CDR3 DNA is TGTGCCAGCAGTGAATATACTACTGCGGGGGGCCGGGACAATAAGCAGTTCTTC. This codes for CASSEYTTAGGRDNKQFF. Looking up the rest from reference TRBV25-1 and TRBJ2-1 gives the full variable domain: EADIYQTPRYLVIGTGKKITLECSQTMGHDKMYWYQQDPGMELHLIHYSYGVNSTEKGDLSSESTVSRIRTEHFPLTLESARPSHTSQYLCASSEYTTAGGRDNKQFFGPGTRLTVL.

Many counts were recorded for this clonotype. The V and J genes are TRBV2 and TRBJ2-2, with D perhaps TRBD1 (6 bases). The V end was cut by 8 bases, the J end by 4 bases, with 14 bases between. Germline V CDR1 and CDR2: SNHLY, FYNNEI. CDR3 length equals 14 residues. The CDR3 protein is CASLRTEGTGELFF. CDR3 nucleotide sequence: TGTGCCAGCCTCAGGACAGAGGGCACCGGGGAGCTGTTTTTT.

This clonotype showed up many times. The chain employs TRBV15 and TRBJ2-3, with 7 positions matching TRBD1. The CDR3 loop spans 16 amino acids. Trimming took 4 bases from V and 5 from J; bases not matched to a gene: 12. Germline CDR1 and CDR2: LNHNV and YYDKDF (reference sequence). CDR3 DNA sequence: TGTGCCACCAGCAATTCCTGGCAGGGGGAGAGAGATACGCAGTATTTT. This encodes CATSNSWQGERDTQYF.

This clonotype has ten or more counts. The CDR3, as DNA: TGTGCCAGCAGCTTAGGTGACCCCAGGGAGACCCAGTACTTC. Translation: CASSLGDPRETQYF. The chain has TRBV7-6 and TRBJ2-5; D is uncertain. Germline-derived CDR1 and CDR2 are SGHVS and FNYEAQ. Trimming took off 1 base at V and 5 bases at J, with 11 bases between the two ends. CDR3 length equals 14 residues.

At least ten counts were recorded for this clonotype. This CDR3 reads CASSYGTLNYEQYF. The DNA of the CDR3 is TGTGCCAGCAGTTACGGGACACTGAACTACGAGCAGTACTTC. The chain carries TRBV12-3 or TRBV12-4 and TRBJ2-7, with D maybe TRBD1 (6 bases). This CDR3 is 14 amino acids long. The germline V and J ends were trimmed by 4 bases and 3 bases, with 13 bases remaining between them.

This clonotype was detected many times. This chain uses TRBV7-2 with TRBJ2-1; either TRBD1 or TRBD2 may supply D (6 bases each). The germline V and J ends were trimmed by 1 base and 5 bases, with 15 bases remaining between them. This CDR3 has 16 residues. CDR1 and CDR2 (germline): SGHTA, FQGNSA. DNA of the CDR3: TGTGCCAGCAGCTTAGTTGGCGGGACAAAGCACAATGAGCAGTTCTTC. Translation: CASSLVGGTKHNEQFF.

Comment on this clonotype: This may come from a read error, since a much larger clone is one base off. The chain links TRBV7-2 to TRBJ1-1, with 8 bases aligning to TRBD1. Germline V gene sequence: CDR1 SGHTA, CDR2 FQGNSA. This CDR3 comprises 15 residues. Germline trimming cut 6 bases from V and 3 bases from J; bases unmatched to any gene: 9. The CDR3 loop reads CASRFQTGVDTEAFF. The CDR3 DNA is TGTGCCAGCAGATTCCAGACAGGGGTCGACACTGAAGCTTTCTTT. Combining the CDR3 with reference TRBV7-2 and TRBJ1-1 gives the whole variable domain GAGVSQSPSNKVTEKGKDVELRCDPISGHTALYWYRQSLGQGLEFLIYFQGNSAPDKSGLPSDRFSAERTGGSVSTLTIQRTQQEDSAVYLCASRFQTGVDTEAFFGQGTRLTVV.

This clonotype was seen repeatedly, ten times or more. The chain employs TRBV6-1 and TRBJ2-5; perhaps TRBD2 as D (7 bases). This CDR3 contains 16 residues. V was trimmed by 6 bases and J by 1 base, leaving 18 bases between them. Germline assignment: CDR1 MNHNS and CDR2 SASEGT. In DNA form, the CDR3 reads TGTGCCAGCAGGGGGCTCGGGGGGCTAGGCCAAGAGACCCAGTACTTC. Its protein product is CASRGLGGLGQETQYF.

This clonotype was counted between two and nine times. This CDR3 reads CASSITGKNTEAFF. The CDR3 DNA is TGTGCCAGTAGTATAACGGGGAAGAACACTGAAGCTTTCTTT. The chain has TRBV19 and TRBJ1-1, with unresolved D. Germline CDR1 reads LNHDA; CDR2 reads SQIVND (reference sequence). This CDR3 comprises 14 residues. V was clipped by 2 bases and J by 1 base, with 8 bases between them.

This clonotype was observed a handful of times. The rearrangement links TRBV28 to TRBJ2-2, with 8 bases lining up with TRBD1. Unmatched junction bases numbered 5, after V lost 6 bases and J lost 5 bases. CDR1 and CDR2 (germline): MDHEN, SYDVKM. CDR3 length: 14 residues. The CDR3 region has the DNA TGTGCCAGCAGGCAAACAGGGGGAACCGGGGAGCTGTTTTTT. It yields the protein CASRQTGGTGELFF.

There are many counts of this clonotype. The V gene is TRBV30, the J gene TRBJ2-7; 11 bases map to TRBD2. The CDR3 is 14 residues long. Losses at the gene ends were 5 bases for V and 3 bases for J; bases not matched to a gene: 6. Germline assignment: CDR1 GTSNPN and CDR2 SVGIG (reference sequence). The CDR3: CAWSWTSGYYEQYF. CDR3 DNA: TGTGCCTGGTCCTGGACTAGCGGGTACTACGAGCAGTACTTC.

This clonotype was seen repeatedly, ten times or more. This rearrangement joins TRBV7-8 to TRBJ1-6, with no clear D. Deletions cut 1 base from V and 5 bases from J, with 12 bases between. Germline CDR1 reads SGHVS; CDR2 reads FQNEAQ. The CDR3 contains 16 residues. The CDR3 nucleotides read TGTGCCAGCAGCTTAGACCATTCCATTAATAATTCACCCCTCCACTTT. This encodes CASSLDHSINNSPLHF.

There are many counts of this clonotype. V gene TRBV20-1 combines with J gene TRBJ2-4, with TRBD1 identical over 8 bases. This CDR3 has 13 amino acids. Looked up from germline, CDR1 is DFQATT and CDR2 is SNEGSKA (reference sequence). J lost 7 bases, V lost 5 bases, and 7 bases had no gene match. The CDR3 region is CSAPLTGVNIQYF. For the CDR3, the DNA is TGCAGTGCTCCTTTGACAGGGGTGAACATTCAGTACTTC.

This clonotype was counted at least ten times. The V call is TRBV15, the J call TRBJ2-7; 7 nucleotides line up with TRBD1. Trimming removed 5 bases from V and 2 bases from J; junction bases left unmatched: 9. Germline loops: CDR1 LNHNV, CDR2 YYDKDF (reference sequence). This CDR3 comprises 15 residues. DNA for the CDR3: TGTGCCACCAGCGTTGGACAGGACCCCACCTACGAGCAGTACTTC. It encodes CATSVGQDPTYEQYF.

This clonotype was observed at least ten times. One end of the junction is discordant with germline, which a read error may explain. The rearrangement uses TRBV7-2 and TRBJ2-1, with a possible D match to TRBD2 (5 bases). CDR3 size: 11 residues. Germline lookup yields CDR1 SGHTA and CDR2 FQGNSA. In DNA, the CDR3 is TGTGCCAGCAGCCCCCAGACTACACCCCTTTTC. Its translation: CASSPQTTPLF.

This clonotype appeared a single time. A single base separates this from a much larger clone, so it may be a read error. The chain uses TRBV4-3 and TRBJ2-5; 9 bases are a match to TRBD2. Per germline, CDR1 LGHNA and CDR2 YSLEER. The CDR3 consists of 17 residues. With 1 base clipped from V and 5 bases from J, the junction kept 11 bases outside the gene matches. The CDR3 is CASSQGPGAGGGETQYF. The DNA for the CDR3 is TGCGCCAGCAGCCAAGGACCTGGAGCGGGGGGCGGGGAGACCCAGTACTTC.

This clonotype was detected ten times or more. The chain couples TRBV7-3 to TRBJ2-1; D unresolved. The CDR3 is 17 residues long. Trimming took off 0 bases at V and 0 bases at J, with 12 bases between the two ends. Germline CDR1 is SGHTA and CDR2 is FQGTGA. As DNA, the CDR3 is TGTGCCAGCAGCTTAACAGGGTTATCCGCCTCCTACAATGAGCAGTTCTTC. This sequence encodes CASSLTGLSASYNEQFF.